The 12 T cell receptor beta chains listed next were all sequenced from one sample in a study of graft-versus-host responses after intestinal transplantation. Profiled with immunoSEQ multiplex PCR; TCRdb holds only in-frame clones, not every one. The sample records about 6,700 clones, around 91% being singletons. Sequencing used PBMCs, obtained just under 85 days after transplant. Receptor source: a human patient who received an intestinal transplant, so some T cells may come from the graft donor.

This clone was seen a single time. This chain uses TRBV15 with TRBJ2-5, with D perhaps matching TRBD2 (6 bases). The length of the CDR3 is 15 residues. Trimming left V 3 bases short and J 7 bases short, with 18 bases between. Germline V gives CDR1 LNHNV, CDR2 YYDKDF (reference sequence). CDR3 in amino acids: CATSSSAIADWTQYF. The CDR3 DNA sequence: TGTGCCACCAGCAGCAGCGCCATAGCGGATTGGACCCAGTACTTC.

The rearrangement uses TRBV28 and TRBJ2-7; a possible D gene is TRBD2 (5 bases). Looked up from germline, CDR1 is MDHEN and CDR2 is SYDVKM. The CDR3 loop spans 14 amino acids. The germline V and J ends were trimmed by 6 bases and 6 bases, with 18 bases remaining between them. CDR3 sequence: CASSGPLVVGEQYF. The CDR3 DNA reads TGTGCCAGCAGCGGCCCACTAGTCGTCGGCGAGCAGTACTTC.

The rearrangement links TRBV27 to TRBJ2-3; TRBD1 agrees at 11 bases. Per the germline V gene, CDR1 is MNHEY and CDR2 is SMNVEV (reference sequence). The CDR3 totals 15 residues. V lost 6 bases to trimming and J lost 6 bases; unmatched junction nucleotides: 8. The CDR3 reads CASSPGTGGLDTQYF. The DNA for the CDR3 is TGTGCCAGCAGCCCCGGGACAGGGGGTTTGGATACGCAGTATTTT.

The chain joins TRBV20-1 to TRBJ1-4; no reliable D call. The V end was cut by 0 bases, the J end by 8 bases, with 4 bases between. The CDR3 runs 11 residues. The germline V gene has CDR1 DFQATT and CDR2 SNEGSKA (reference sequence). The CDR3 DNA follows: TGCAGTGCTAGAGACTGGGAAAAACTGTTTTTT. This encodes CSARDWEKLFF.

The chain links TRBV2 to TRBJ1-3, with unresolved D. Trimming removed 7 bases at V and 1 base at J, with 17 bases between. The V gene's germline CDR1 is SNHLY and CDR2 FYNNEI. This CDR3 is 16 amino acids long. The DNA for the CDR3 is TGTGCCAGCACTGCTTCCCGGGCTTCATCTGGAAACACCATATATTTT. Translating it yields CASTASRASSGNTIYF.

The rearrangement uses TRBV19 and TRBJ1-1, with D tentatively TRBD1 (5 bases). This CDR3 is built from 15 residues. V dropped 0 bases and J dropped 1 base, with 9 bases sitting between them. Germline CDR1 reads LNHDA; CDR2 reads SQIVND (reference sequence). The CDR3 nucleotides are TGTGCCAGTAGTATAGACCCGGGGACGAACACTGAAGCTTTCTTT. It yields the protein CASSIDPGTNTEAFF.

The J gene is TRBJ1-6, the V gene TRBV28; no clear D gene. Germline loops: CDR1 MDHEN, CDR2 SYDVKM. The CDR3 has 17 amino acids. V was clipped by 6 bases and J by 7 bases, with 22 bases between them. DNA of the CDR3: TGTGCCAGCAGACTAGGGCCCCGACGGACTCTCAATTCACCCCTCCACTTT. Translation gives CASRLGPRRTLNSPLHF.

The CDR3 sequence is CASSSLYSPLHF. As DNA, the CDR3 is TGTGCCAGCAGCTCCCTATATTCACCCCTCCACTTT. The chain is built from TRBV5-6 and TRBJ1-6; D ambiguous. Trimming took off 3 bases at V and 8 bases at J, with 6 bases between the two ends. The length of the CDR3 is 12 residues. CDR1 is SGHDT and CDR2 is YYEEEE in the germline V gene.

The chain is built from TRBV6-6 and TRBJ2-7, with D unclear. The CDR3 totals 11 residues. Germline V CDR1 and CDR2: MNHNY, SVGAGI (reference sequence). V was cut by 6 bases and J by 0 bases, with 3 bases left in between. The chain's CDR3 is CASSPSYEQYF. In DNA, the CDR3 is TGTGCCAGCAGCCCCTCCTACGAGCAGTACTTC.

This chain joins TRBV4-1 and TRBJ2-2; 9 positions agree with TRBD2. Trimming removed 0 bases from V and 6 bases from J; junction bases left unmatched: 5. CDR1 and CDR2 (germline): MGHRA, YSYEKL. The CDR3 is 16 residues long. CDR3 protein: CASSQDPSGDPGELFF. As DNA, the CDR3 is TGCGCCAGCAGCCAAGATCCTAGCGGGGATCCCGGGGAGCTGTTTTTT.

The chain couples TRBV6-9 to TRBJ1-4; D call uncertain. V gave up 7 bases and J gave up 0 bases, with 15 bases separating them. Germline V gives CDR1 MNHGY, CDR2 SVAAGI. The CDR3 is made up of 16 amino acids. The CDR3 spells CASKGEPVTTNEKLFF. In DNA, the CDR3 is TGTGCCAGCAAGGGCGAACCGGTCACAACTAATGAAAAACTGTTTTTT.

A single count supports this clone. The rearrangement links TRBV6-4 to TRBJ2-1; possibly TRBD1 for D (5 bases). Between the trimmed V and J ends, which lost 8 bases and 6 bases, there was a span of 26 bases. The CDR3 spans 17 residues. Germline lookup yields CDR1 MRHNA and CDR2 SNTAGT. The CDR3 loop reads CASLGAPADPGPNEQFF. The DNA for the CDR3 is TGTGCCAGCTTAGGGGCGCCCGCGGACCCAGGGCCCAATGAGCAGTTCTTC.